Shown below are 5 T cell receptor beta chains from a single sample sequenced in a study of identical twins. Each CDR3 protein is one row after TCRdb ran MiXCR on the 5' RACE reads. The table has about 200,000 distinct CDR3 sequences, 9.4% seen once; the top ten hold 4% to 6%. The sample was memory (CD45RO+) T cells sorted from blood. The receptors originated from a woman in her late teens or twenties in good health.

The chain carries TRBV7-9 and TRBJ1-1, with D possibly TRBD1 on 6 matching bases. Looked up from germline, CDR1 is SEHNR and CDR2 is FQNEAQ (reference sequence). CDR3 length equals 14 residues. V lost 2 bases and J 5 bases, leaving 12 bases between the germline ends. The CDR3 nucleotides are TGTGCCAGCAGCTTAACGGGGGCTTGGACTGAAGCTTTCTTT. It yields the protein CASSLTGAWTEAFF.

This clonotype was detected only a few times. This rearrangement joins TRBV19 to TRBJ1-2, with 7 bases fitting TRBD1. This CDR3 region has 15 residues. Germline V CDR1 and CDR2: LNHDA, SQIVND (reference sequence). After removal of 4 bases from V and 0 bases from J, the junction contained 5 bases not matched to a gene. The CDR3 DNA sequence: TGTGCCAGTAGTACCGGACAGGCAGCTAACTATGGCTACACCTTC. As protein: CASSTGQAANYGYTF. Based on the CDR3 plus reference TRBV19 and TRBJ1-2, the full variable domain is DGGITQSPKYLFRKEGQNVTLSCEQNLNHDAMYWYRQDPGQGLRLIYYSQIVNDFQKGDIAEGYSVSREKKESFPLTVTSAQKNPTAFYLCASSTGQAANYGYTFGSGTRLTVV.

The chain has TRBV3-1 and TRBJ1-4; the match to TRBD1 covers 9 bases. J was trimmed by 2 bases and V by 5 bases; bases with no gene match: 3. The CDR3 covers 15 residues. Looked up from germline, CDR1 is LGHDT and CDR2 is YNNKEL (reference sequence). CDR3 DNA: TGTGCCAGCAGCGTGACAGGGGGTACTAATGAAAAACTGTTTTTT. This encodes CASSVTGGTNEKLFF.

This clonotype was found a few times. The chain has TRBV6-2 or TRBV6-3 and TRBJ2-5; D gene uncertain. V was cut by 5 bases and J by 5 bases, with 9 bases left in between. This CDR3 has 12 amino acids. CDR1 is MNHEY and CDR2 is SVGEGT in the germline V gene. As DNA, the CDR3 is TGTGCCAGCAGTGCAAGTTGGGAGACCCAGTACTTC. Encoded protein: CASSASWETQYF.

The rearrangement joins TRBV18 to TRBJ2-1; 12 bases fit TRBD2. V lost 2 bases to trimming and J lost 12 bases; unmatched junction nucleotides: 8. Germline-derived CDR1 and CDR2 are KGHSH and LQKENI. The CDR3 contains 15 residues. The CDR3 loop is CASSPRTSGDELQFF. For the CDR3, the DNA is TGTGCCAGCTCACCAAGGACTAGCGGGGATGAATTGCAGTTCTTC.